This T cell receptor (beta chain) is from a study of Ad26.COV2.S vaccination and SARS-CoV-2 variants. The CDR3 is 13 amino acids. The V end lost 3 bases, the J end lost 5 bases, and 10 bases lay between the germline ends. The treatment was: 15 to 20 received Ad26.COV2.S at low or high dose, single or two shots; several received placebo; per-sample allocation not given. The investigators took samples on day 63 after the first vaccine or placebo injection. Using immunoSEQ multiplex PCR, the repertoire was profiled, and TCRdb retains in-frame clones only, with some absent. The repertoire holds around 450,000 clones, with 70% to 90% as singletons.

This receptor was identified in a person aged 18-65 years who received the Ad26.COV2.S COVID-19 vaccine or a placebo. V usage is TRBV12-3 or TRBV12-4 and J usage is TRBJ1-2, with D uncertain. The starting material was peripheral blood, obtained in a trial of Ad26.COV2.S vaccine versus placebo. The CDR3 loop reads CASSFGQAYGYTF. CDR3 nucleotide sequence: TGTGCCAGCAGTTTCGGGCAGGCATATGGCTACACCTTC.